The clone carrying this T cell receptor beta chain occurred once. Cells designated naive CD8 were CD45RO-negative and were positively selected for CCR7, with terminally differentiated effector memory CD45RA+ cells excluded. The entry originates in a study of shared clonotypes between healthy human individuals. Trimming removed 1 base at V and 5 bases at J, with 18 bases between. The V gene's germline CDR1 is SGHTS and CDR2 YDEGEE. The CDR3 is 16 amino acids. Using immunoSEQ multiplex PCR, the repertoire was profiled, and TCRdb retains in-frame clones only, with some absent. The data contain approximately 2,000,000 clones, roughly 95% of them singletons.

The chain joins TRBV5-8 to TRBJ1-1; tentative D call: TRBD1 (6 bases). The material sequenced was naive CD8+ T cells from PBMCs. The source is a man aged 18-30 years in good health. Some clones in this sample may be carry-over from other donors' samples. The DNA for the CDR3 is TGTGCCAGCAGCTTGCGGCCAGGGGTTCGAATTACTGAAGCTTTCTTT. Amino acid sequence: CASSLRPGVRITEAFF.